This T cell receptor (beta chain) was captured in a study of T-cell reconstitution after alpha-beta-depleted transplantation in children. Unique molecular identifiers featured in how the TCRbeta library was prepared. TCRdb ran MiXCR on the PCR reads and lists one entry per CDR3 protein. Of roughly 790,000 distinct CDR3 sequences in the sample, around 17% were seen once. Per the germline V gene, CDR1 is SGDLS and CDR2 is YYNGEE. V was pared by 1 base and J by 5 bases, with 16 bases between. The CDR3 consists of 16 residues. The specimen comprised PBMCs, mostly from graft donor cells, sampled 360 days after TCRalphabeta/CD19-depleted stem cell transplant. This clonotype was sampled from a male patient younger than 18 who had a stem cell transplant for acute lymphoblastic leukemia, so the T cells may come from the graft donor. This chain connects TRBV9 to TRBJ2-1; D gene unclear. The CDR3 here is CASSVRSSGYNNEQFF. DNA for the CDR3: TGTGCCAGCAGCGTAAGGTCCAGTGGCTATAACAATGAGCAGTTCTTC. Based on the CDR3 plus reference TRBV9 and TRBJ2-1, the full variable domain is DSGVTQTPKHLITATGQRVTLRCSPRSGDLSVYWYQQSLDQGLQFLIQYYNGEERAKGNILERFSAQQFPDLHSELNLSSLELGDSALYFCASSVRSSGYNNEQFFGPGTRLTVL.